This T cell receptor (beta chain) was documented in a study of cytomegalovirus exposure and HLA in healthy donors. Study-wide findings and caveats: Analysis performed later found over 15,000 TCR beta sequences associated with HLA alleles at 0.05 false discovery rate. Indistinguishability led to the exclusion of some V segments, TRBV6-2 and TRBV6-3 included.

CDR3 length: 14 residues. Deletions cut 3 bases from V and 3 bases from J, with 10 bases between. Germline values: CDR1 SGHTS, CDR2 YDEGEE. Amplification used 60 Vbeta primers and 13 Jbeta primers. The table came from immunoSEQ multiplex PCR; TCRdb's copy has only in-frame clones and leaves some out. The data contain more than 85,000 clones, around 72% of them singletons. Concerning this clone itself: Antigen unknown.

The chain carries TRBV5-8 and TRBJ1-5; D is possibly TRBD1 (6 bases). This TCR was sampled from a man aged 30 to 45 in good health and CMV-seronegative. Sequencing was performed on PBMCs. The CDR3 reads CASSSGQYNQPQHF. CDR3 bases: TGTGCCAGCAGCTCCGGACAGTACAATCAGCCCCAGCATTTT.